This entry is about one TCR beta chain. Its antigen is currently not known. The record has no base qualities; no much larger clone is one base away. These data come from a study of long-term antiretroviral therapy in people with HIV (dated by TCRdb to 2021 to 2024). Context from the whole study: The earliest samples were collected approximately a decade before the 2015 WHO recommendation for immediate ART, a period when ART was typically delayed until CD4 counts fell. Whether ART initiation and durable HIV suppression were associated with changes in peripheral blood TRB repertoire composition and diversity was tested in a retrospective serial study. From 25 to 30 adults with confirmed HIV infection, the cohort provided some 200 cryopreserved PBMC samples, gathered serially across a mean of around six years (range 1-12). Of the 30 or so participants with HIV, 10 to 11 were female. No cross-contamination during QIAcube processing turned up in test extractions that ran a monoclonal T-cell line alongside about 35 polyclonal samples.

The immunoSEQ hsTCRB v3.0 assay was used at survey level resolution to sequence the TRB variable region. The targeted TRB sequencing depth was about 40,000-55,000 T-cell genomes per sample. An Illumina MiSeq with a v3 150-cycle kit was used to sequence the pooled TRB libraries. Under the source paper's analysis protocol: Repertoire analysis ran in R within a reproducible Nextflow workflow covering QC, data transformation and analysis. Custom analyses were implemented in LymphoSeq2, an R package for AIRR-Seq data exploration. A few samples yielding fewer than 5000 total TRB sequences were excluded, leaving 188 analyzed HIV repertoires. Among the 180 to 200 HIV repertoires that were kept, roughly 59 were collected before ART initiation and some 130 were collected after ART initiation. Repertoires were downsampled to 5000 TRB nucleotide sequences, and summary statistics were averaged over 100 downsampling iterations. Only TRB sequences with CDR3 regions of at least seven amino acids were retained for analysis. Diversity was measured with a Shannon entropy-derived clonality score and the Gini coefficient. In the repertoire networks, any two of the top 5000 CDR3 amino acid sequences were linked whenever the two sequences differed by an edit distance of one. GLIPH2 predicted antigen specificity groups and MHC restriction for TRB CDR3 amino acid sequences. Known CMV, EBV, HIV or tissue antigen associations were flagged by matching CDR3 amino acid sequences against VDJdb and McPAS-TCR. Pre-ART, post-ART and control groups were compared with Wilcoxon signed-rank tests and Holm-Bonferroni correction. As stored in TCRdb, this immuneACCESS dataset retains in-frame rearrangements with V and J assigned. A fraction of the clones does not appear; measured against another copy, unresolved V genes explain less than half of the discrepancy, and the remainder lacks a known reason. The DNA gave D and trimming, while V, J and clone size come from that table. Recorded for this sample are about 20,000 clones; 90% to 95% of them occurred a single time. Clones ranked in the top ten supply around 7.1% of the sample.

CDR3 length: 15 amino acids, cysteine to phenylalanine. Of the read, only the CDR3 DNA is kept; its 45 bases are in frame from base 1. Relative to germline, V is missing 2 bases and J is missing 6 bases, with 7 bases of the junction outside any gene match. CDR1 SGHTA and CDR2 FQGNSA were looked up in the germline V gene. The paper's findings and limits, for the study overall: Since PBMC availability was limited, sequencing covered only the TCR beta chain, with no alpha chain pairing. Inferences about post-ART repertoire changes are limited because no data were available on ART adherence, viral resistance or therapy changes. Expanded TRB clones identified before ART initiation dominated the repertoire across all time points, though the dominance fluctuated and decreased in many PLHIV after ART. Narrower CDR3 length ranges were observed in HIV repertoires than in controls, and an antigen-experienced repertoire with only a slight naive shift after ART was suggested by the network structure. The samples span the years 2004 to 2017, and the ART regimens used may be less effective than current regimens. Unsorted PBMC were profiled instead of sorted CD4+ and CD8+ T cells because pre-ART samples had limited cell numbers. Starting ART was linked to a significant rise in TRB diversity, yet even after long-term ART the diversity remained significantly lower than in transplant donor controls.

Participants were included only if at least one PBMC sample before ART initiation and at least two post-ART samples were available. Treatment was received in the United States of America by all participants with HIV. Before DNA extraction, cryopreserved samples containing 1-10 million PBMC were thawed and washed. At the time of the earliest PBMC sample, participants with HIV were aged between 23 and 54 years. PBMC samples were contributed by each participant from 1-4 timepoints before ART initiation and 2-8 timepoints after ART initiation, with a median of 7 samples. For every participant, serial HIV viral load, CD4+ T-cell count, ART history and demographic data were obtained. Genomic DNA was extracted from unsorted PBMC with a Qiagen kit on a QIAcube, with processing performed in batches of 12 samples.

The TCR comes from a woman in her 50s with HIV. Source: unsorted PBMCs, taken 4.4 years after starting antiretroviral therapy. The receptor chain draws on TRBV7-2 and TRBJ1-5, and 7 bases in between align with TRBD1. The CDR3 reads as follows: CASSLYEGASQPQHF. In nucleotide form, the sequence is TGTGCCAGCAGCTTATATGAGGGGGCGAGTCAGCCCCAGCATTTT. Beyond the CDR3, the reference TRBV7-2 and TRBJ1-5 genes provide the residues; the full variable domain reads: GAGVSQSPSNKVTEKGKDVELRCDPISGHTALYWYRQSLGQGLEFLIYFQGNSAPDKSGLPSDRFSAERTGGSVSTLTIQRTQQEDSAVYLCASSLYEGASQPQHFGDGTRLSIL.